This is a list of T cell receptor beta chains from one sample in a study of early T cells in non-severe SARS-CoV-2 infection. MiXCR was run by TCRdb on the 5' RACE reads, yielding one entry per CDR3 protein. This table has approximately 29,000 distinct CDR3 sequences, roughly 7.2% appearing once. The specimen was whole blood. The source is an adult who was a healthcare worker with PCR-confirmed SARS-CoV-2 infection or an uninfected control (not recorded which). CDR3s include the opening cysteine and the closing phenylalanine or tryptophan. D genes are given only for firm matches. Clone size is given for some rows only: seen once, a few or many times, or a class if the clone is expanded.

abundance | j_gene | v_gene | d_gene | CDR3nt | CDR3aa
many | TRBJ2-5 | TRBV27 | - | TGTGCCAGCAGTTTATCGGGCAGGAGAGAAGAGACCCAGTACTTC | CASSLSGRREETQYF
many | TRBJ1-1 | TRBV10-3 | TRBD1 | TGTGCCATCAGTAGCCGGACAGGGCGGGTTTCGATGAACACTGAAGCTTTCTTT | CAISSRTGRVSMNTEAFF
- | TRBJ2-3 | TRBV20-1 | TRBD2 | TGCAGTGCTAGGCGGGAGGGATTCGATACGCAGTATTTT | CSARREGFDTQYF
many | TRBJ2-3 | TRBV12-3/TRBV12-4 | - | TGTGCCAGCAACGCTGGGGAAGATACGCAGTATTTT | CASNAGEDTQYF
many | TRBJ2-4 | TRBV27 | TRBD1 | TGTGCCAGCAGTCCCTGGACAGGGGGCGGGAGAACCAAAAACATTCAGTACTTC | CASSPWTGGGRTKNIQYF
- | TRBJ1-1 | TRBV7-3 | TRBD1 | TGTGCCAGCAGCTTATTCGGGGACAGCACTGAAGCTTTCTTT | CASSLFGDSTEAFF
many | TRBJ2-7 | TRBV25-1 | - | TGTGCCAGCAGTGAAAGAGGGTACGAGCAGTACTTC | CASSERGYEQYF
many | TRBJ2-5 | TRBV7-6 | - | TGTGCCAGCAGCTTTAATAATATGGCTAGCGAATACGGGGAGACCCAGTACTTC | CASSFNNMASEYGETQYF
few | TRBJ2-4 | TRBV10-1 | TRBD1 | TGCGCCAGCAGTGAGCCAGGACAGGGTACCGGTCAGTACTTC | CASSEPGQGTGQYF
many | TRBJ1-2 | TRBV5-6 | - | TGTGCCAGCAGCTTGAGAGAAAACTATGGCTACACCTTC | CASSLRENYGYTF
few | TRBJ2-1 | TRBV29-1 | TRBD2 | TGCAGCGCCGGCCTCAGCAGCGGGAGTATCAGTGAGCAGTTCTTC | CSAGLSSGSISEQFF
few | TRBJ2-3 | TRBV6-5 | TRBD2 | TGTGCCAGCAGATTTCGCCCGGCTAGCGGAATCACAGATACGCAGTATTTT | CASRFRPASGITDTQYF
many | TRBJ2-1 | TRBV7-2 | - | TGTGCCAGCAGCCTAGACGGTGCCAACTACAATGAGCAGTTCTTC | CASSLDGANYNEQFF
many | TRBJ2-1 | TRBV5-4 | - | TGTGCCATCCCCGACAGGGGAGGGAATGAGCAGTTCTTC | CAIPDRGGNEQFF
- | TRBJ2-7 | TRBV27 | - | TGTGCCAGCAGGCTCTTCTCATTGGGCGGCAACTACGAGCAGTACTTC | CASRLFSLGGNYEQYF
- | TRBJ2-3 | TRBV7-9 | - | TGTGCCAGCAGCTCTGCATGGGAAGGAGATACGCAGTATTTT | CASSSAWEGDTQYF